The rows below give T cell receptor beta chains drawn from one sample of a study of T cell repertoires in cytomegalovirus infection. TCRdb ran MiXCR on the reads and lists one entry per CDR3 protein. The table has some 800,000 distinct CDR3 sequences, approximately 32% seen once. The antigens these receptors bind are not known. The material sequenced was cultured CD8+ T cells from PBMCs, taken from culture after CMV antigen stimulation. The receptor set was obtained from a human donor in good health (CMV status not recorded). Some clones in this sample may be carry-over from other donors' samples. CDR3s include the opening cysteine and the closing phenylalanine or tryptophan. Fields, in order: J gene, V gene, CDR3 protein.

>TRBJ2-2|TRBV27
CASSSLAGTTGELFF
>TRBJ2-7|TRBV7-6
CASSSDLNPQYEQYF
>TRBJ2-1|TRBV2
CASTDYRELNEQFF
>TRBJ1-1|TRBV6-2/TRBV6-3
CASRTDRWEAFF
>TRBJ1-1|TRBV9
CASSGGGDRPPNTEAFF
>TRBJ2-2|TRBV4-1
CASSQDPWQTANTGELFF
>TRBJ2-2|TRBV7-3
CASRIWTGDTGELFF
>TRBJ1-1|TRBV12-5
CASGFPGAEAFF
>TRBJ1-1|TRBV7-9
CASSSPSGPGEAFF
>TRBJ2-2|TRBV19
CAIGQGFNTGELFF
>TRBJ1-1|TRBV6-1
CASRTDSTEAFF
>TRBJ2-1|TRBV19
CASKASGGANEQFF
>TRBJ2-7|TRBV7-6
CASSPKPGSYEQYF
>TRBJ1-6|TRBV2
CASTGNSPLHF
>TRBJ1-2|TRBV27
CASSLSGVGYGYTF
>TRBJ1-1|TRBV7-9
CASSSDSTEAFF
>TRBJ1-5|TRBV7-2
CASSFSTGPHQPQHF
>TRBJ2-3|TRBV7-6
CASRGHRQYTDTQYF
>TRBJ2-3|TRBV2
CASFPGGSSTDTQYF
>TRBJ2-1|TRBV7-2
CASSPLFAPEQFF
>TRBJ2-7|TRBV7-9
CASSLEGRYEQYF
>TRBJ1-4|TRBV5-1
CASSTGTGVSTNEKLFF
>TRBJ2-3|TRBV7-3
CASSLTASRTDTQYF
>TRBJ2-5|TRBV12-3/TRBV12-4
CASSLSGSRSETQYF
>TRBJ1-5|TRBV6-2/TRBV6-3
CASSYPGQNQPQHF
>TRBJ2-7|TRBV7-1
CASSSDRTYEQYF
>TRBJ2-5|TRBV9
CASSVAGTNQETQYF
>TRBJ2-1|TRBV5-1
CASSLGPDREPYNEQFF
>TRBJ2-1|TRBV12-3/TRBV12-4
CASSLWGEDYNEQFF
>TRBJ1-1|TRBV7-6
CASSPGTGGRQAFF
>TRBJ2-1|TRBV10-3
CAISNSGTGYYNEQFF
>TRBJ2-2|TRBV15
CATRASGGDTGELFF
>TRBJ2-1|TRBV9
CASSFNRGLGNEQFF
>TRBJ2-1|TRBV6-1
CASSEWGGSSYNEQFF
>TRBJ2-7|TRBV7-6
CASKRETVAGEQYF
>TRBJ2-5|TRBV6-6
CASSYSMVGRQETQYF
>TRBJ2-1|TRBV2
CASSESRGRSPNNEQFF
>TRBJ1-2|TRBV6-5
CASSYKGQDIYGYTF
>TRBJ2-3|TRBV7-9
CASREGGYSTDTQYF
>TRBJ2-3|TRBV7-2
CASSLAGGVSDTQYF
>TRBJ2-5|TRBV7-8
CASSPRWGKKETQYF
>TRBJ2-1|TRBV20-1
CSARASGTVAPPRSYNEQFF
>TRBJ2-1|TRBV27
CASSPPSVLTVNEQFF
>TRBJ2-1|TRBV12-3/TRBV12-4
CASSLEGLEYNEQFF
>TRBJ2-1|TRBV27
CASSETSHNEQFF
>TRBJ1-6|TRBV19
CASSTEQGRNSPLHF
>TRBJ1-2|TRBV12-3/TRBV12-4
CASSTGPNYGYTF
>TRBJ2-1|TRBV6-2/TRBV6-3
CASSTLLGADYNEQFF
>TRBJ1-1|TRBV27
CASSLRDGRNTEAFF
>TRBJ1-2|TRBV6-2/TRBV6-3
CASSLDLTGQDSLPNYGYTF
>TRBJ2-5|TRBV7-9
CASSVSTGFGETQYF
>TRBJ2-4|TRBV19
CASSGEIQYF
>TRBJ2-4|TRBV7-2
CASSLYGVGQGNIQYF
>TRBJ2-3|TRBV7-6
CASSFSNRGGTDTQYF
>TRBJ2-1|TRBV11-2
CASSARTSGDNEQFF